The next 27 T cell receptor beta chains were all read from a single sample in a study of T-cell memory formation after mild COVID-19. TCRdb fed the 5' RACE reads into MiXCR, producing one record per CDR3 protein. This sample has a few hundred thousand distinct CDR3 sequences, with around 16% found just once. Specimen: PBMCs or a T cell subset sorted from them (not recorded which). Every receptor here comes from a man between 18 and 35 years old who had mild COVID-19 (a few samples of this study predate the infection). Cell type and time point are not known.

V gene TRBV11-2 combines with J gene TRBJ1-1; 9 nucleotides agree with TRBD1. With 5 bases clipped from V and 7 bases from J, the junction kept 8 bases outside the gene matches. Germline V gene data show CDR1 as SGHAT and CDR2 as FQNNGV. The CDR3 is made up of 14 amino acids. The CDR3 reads CASSITTGGREAFF. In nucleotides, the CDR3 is TGTGCCAGCAGCATCACGACAGGGGGACGTGAAGCTTTCTTT.

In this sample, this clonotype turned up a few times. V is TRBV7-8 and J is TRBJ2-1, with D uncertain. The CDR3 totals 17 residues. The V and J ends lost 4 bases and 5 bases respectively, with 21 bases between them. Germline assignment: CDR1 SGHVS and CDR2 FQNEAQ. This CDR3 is CASSSRTTGFINNEQFF. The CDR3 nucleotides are TGTGCCAGCAGCTCCCGCACAACCGGGTTCATAAACAATGAGCAGTTCTTC. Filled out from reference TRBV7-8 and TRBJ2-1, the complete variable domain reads GAGVSQSPRYKVAKRGQDVALRCDPISGHVSLFWYQQALGQGPEFLTYFQNEAQLDKSGLPSDRFFAERPEGSVSTLKIQRTQQEDSAVYLCASSSRTTGFINNEQFFGPGTRLTVL.

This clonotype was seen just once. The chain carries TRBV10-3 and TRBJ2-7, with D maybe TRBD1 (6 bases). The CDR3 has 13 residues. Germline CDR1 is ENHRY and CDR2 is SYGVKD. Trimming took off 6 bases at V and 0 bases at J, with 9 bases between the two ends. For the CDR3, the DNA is TGTGCCATCAGCCGGACAGACTCCTACGAGCAGTACTTC. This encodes CAISRTDSYEQYF.

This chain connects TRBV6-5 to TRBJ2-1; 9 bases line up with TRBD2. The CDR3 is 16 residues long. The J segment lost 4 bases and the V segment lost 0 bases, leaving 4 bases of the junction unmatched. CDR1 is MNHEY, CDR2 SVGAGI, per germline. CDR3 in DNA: TGTGCCAGCAGTTACTCGACTAGCGGACTATACAATGAGCAGTTCTTC. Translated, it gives CASSYSTSGLYNEQFF.

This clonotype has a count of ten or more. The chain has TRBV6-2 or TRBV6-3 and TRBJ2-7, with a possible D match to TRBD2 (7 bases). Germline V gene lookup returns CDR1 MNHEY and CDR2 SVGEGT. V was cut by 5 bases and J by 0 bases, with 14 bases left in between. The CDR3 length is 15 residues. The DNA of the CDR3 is TGTGCCAGCAGTATCGGCGGGGGCCTCTCCTACGAGCAGTACTTC. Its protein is CASSIGGGLSYEQYF.

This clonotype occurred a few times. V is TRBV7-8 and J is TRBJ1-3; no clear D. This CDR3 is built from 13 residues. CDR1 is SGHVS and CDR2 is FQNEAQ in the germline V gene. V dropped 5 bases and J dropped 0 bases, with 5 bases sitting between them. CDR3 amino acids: CASSRDSGNTIYF. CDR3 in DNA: TGTGCCAGCAGCCGGGACTCTGGAAACACCATATATTTT.

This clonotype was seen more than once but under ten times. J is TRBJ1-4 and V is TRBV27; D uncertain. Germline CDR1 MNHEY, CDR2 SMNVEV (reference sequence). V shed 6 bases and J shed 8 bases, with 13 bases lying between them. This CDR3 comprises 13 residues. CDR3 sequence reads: CASRLSQREKLFF. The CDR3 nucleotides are TGTGCCAGCAGATTGTCTCAAAGGGAAAAACTGTTTTTT.

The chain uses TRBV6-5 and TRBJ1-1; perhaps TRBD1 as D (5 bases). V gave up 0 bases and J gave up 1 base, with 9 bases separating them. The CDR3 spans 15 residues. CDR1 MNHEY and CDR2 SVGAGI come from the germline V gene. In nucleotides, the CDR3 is TGTGCCAGCAGTTACTCGAATAGGGGGAACACTGAAGCTTTCTTT. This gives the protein CASSYSNRGNTEAFF.

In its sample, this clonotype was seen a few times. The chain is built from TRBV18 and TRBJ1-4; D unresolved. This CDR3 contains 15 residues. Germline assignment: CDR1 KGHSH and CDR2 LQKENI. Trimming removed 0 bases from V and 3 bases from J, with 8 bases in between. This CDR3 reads CASSPPNEANEKLFF. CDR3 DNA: TGTGCCAGCTCACCACCAAATGAAGCTAATGAAAAACTGTTTTTT.

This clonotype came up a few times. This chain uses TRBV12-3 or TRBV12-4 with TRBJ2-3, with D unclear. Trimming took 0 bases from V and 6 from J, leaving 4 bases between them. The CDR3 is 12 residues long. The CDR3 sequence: CASSLARDTQYF. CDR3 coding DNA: TGTGCCAGCAGTTTAGCGCGGGATACGCAGTATTTT.

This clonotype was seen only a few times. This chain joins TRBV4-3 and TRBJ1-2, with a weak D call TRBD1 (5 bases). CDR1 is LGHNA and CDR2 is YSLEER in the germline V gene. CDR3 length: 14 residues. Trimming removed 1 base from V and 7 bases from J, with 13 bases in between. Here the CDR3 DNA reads TGCGCCAGCAGCCAAGCGCGGGGGACGGGTGGCTACACCTTC. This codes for CASSQARGTGGYTF.

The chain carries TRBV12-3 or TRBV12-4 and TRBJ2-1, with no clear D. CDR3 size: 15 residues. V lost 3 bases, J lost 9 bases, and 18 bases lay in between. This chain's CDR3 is CASSFGYHYNIEQFF. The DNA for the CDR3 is TGTGCCAGCAGTTTCGGCTACCACTACAATATTGAGCAGTTCTTC.

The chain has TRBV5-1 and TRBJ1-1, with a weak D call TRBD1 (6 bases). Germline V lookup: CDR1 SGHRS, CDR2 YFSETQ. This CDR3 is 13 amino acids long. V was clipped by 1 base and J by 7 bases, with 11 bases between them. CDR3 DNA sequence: TGCGCCAGCAGCTTGCACAGGGACGATGAAGCTTTCTTT. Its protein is CASSLHRDDEAFF. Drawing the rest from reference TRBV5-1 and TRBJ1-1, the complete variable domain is KAGVTQTPRYLIKTRGQQVTLSCSPISGHRSVSWYQQTPGQGLQFLFEYFSETQRNKGNFPGRFSGRQFSNSRSEMNVSTLELGDSALYLCASSLHRDDEAFFGQGTRLTVV.

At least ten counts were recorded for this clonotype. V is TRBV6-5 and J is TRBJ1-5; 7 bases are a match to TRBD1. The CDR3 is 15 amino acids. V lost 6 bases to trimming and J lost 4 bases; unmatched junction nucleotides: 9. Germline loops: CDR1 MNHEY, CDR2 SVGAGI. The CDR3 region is CASRRSTGSNQPQHF. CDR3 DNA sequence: TGTGCCAGCAGGAGATCGACAGGGTCAAATCAGCCCCAGCATTTT.

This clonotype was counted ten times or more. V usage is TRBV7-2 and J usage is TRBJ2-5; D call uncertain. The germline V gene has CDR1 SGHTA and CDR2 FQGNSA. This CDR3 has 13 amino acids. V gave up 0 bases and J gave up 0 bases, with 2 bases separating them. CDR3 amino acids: CASSLANQETQYF. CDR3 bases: TGTGCCAGCAGCTTAGCGAACCAAGAGACCCAGTACTTC. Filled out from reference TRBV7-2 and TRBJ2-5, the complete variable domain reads GAGVSQSPSNKVTEKGKDVELRCDPISGHTALYWYRQSLGQGLEFLIYFQGNSAPDKSGLPSDRFSAERTGGSVSTLTIQRTQQEDSAVYLCASSLANQETQYFGPGTRLLVL.

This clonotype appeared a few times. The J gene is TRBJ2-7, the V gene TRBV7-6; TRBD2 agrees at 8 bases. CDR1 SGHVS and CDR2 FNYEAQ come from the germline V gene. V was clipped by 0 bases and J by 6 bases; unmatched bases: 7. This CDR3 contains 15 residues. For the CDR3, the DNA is TGTGCCAGCAGCTTAGCTGGAGGACTAGCAAGCGAGCAGTACTTC. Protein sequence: CASSLAGGLASEQYF.

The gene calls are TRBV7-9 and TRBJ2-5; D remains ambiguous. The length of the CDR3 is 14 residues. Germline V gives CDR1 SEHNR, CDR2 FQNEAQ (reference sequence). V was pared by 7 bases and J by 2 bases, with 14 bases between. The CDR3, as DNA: TGTGCCAGCACCTATGGCACAGCTCAAGAGACCCAGTACTTC. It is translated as CASTYGTAQETQYF. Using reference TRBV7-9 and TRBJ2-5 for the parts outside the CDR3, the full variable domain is DTGVSQNPRHKITKRGQNVTFRCDPISEHNRLYWYRQTLGQGPEFLTYFQNEAQLEKSRLLSDRFSAERPKGSFSTLEIQRTEQGDSAMYLCASTYGTAQETQYFGPGTRLLVL.

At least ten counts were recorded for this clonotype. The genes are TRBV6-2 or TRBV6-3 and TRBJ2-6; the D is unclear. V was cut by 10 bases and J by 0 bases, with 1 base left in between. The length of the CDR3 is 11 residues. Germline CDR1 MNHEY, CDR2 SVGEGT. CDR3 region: CATSGANVLTF. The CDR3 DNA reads TGTGCCACCTCTGGGGCCAACGTCCTGACTTTC.

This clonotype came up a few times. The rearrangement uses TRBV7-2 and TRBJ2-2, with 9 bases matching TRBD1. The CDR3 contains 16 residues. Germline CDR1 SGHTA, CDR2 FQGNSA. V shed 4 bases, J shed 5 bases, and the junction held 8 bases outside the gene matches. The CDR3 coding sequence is TGTGCCAGCAGCTCAAACAGGGGGCGCCGGACCGGGGAGCTGTTTTTT. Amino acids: CASSSNRGRRTGELFF.

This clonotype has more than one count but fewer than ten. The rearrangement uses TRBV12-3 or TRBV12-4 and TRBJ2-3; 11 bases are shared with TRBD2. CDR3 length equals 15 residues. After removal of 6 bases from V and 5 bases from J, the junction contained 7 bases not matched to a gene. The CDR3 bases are TGTGCCAGCAGGGCTAGCGGGGGGATGGGAGATACGCAGTATTTT. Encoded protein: CASRASGGMGDTQYF.

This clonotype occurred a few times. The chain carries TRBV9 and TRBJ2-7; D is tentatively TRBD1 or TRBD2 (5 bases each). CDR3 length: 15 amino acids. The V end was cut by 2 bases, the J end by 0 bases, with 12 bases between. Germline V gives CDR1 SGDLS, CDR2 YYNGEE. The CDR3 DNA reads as TGTGCCAGCAGCGTTGGGGGTTGGAGCTCCTACGAGCAGTACTTC. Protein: CASSVGGWSSYEQYF.

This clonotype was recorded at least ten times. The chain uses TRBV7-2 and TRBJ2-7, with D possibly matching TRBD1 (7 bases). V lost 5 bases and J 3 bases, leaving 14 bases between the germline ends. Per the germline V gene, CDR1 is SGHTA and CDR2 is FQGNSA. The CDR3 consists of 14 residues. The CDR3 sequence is CASSRRDSHYEQYF. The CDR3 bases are TGTGCCAGCAGCCGGAGGGACAGCCACTACGAGCAGTACTTC.

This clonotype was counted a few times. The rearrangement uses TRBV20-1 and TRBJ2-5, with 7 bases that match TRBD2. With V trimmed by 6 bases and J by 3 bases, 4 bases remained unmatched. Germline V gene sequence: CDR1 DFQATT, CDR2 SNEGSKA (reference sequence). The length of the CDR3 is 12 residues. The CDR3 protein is CSAGLGKETQYF. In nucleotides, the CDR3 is TGCAGTGCCGGACTAGGCAAAGAGACCCAGTACTTC.

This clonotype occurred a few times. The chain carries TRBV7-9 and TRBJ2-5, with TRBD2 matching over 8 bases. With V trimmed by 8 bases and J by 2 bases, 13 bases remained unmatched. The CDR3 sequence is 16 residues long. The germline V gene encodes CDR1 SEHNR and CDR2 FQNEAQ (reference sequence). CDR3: CASQLPPRGGQETQYF. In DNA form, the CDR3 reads TGTGCCAGCCAGCTCCCCCCTCGCGGGGGGCAAGAGACCCAGTACTTC.

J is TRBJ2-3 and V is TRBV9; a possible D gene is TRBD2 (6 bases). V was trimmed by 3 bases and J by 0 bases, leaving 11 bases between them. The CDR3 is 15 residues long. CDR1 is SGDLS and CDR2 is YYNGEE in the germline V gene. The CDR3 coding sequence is TGTGCCAGCAGCGCCGACGGGGGTAGCACAGATACGCAGTATTTT. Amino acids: CASSADGGSTDTQYF.

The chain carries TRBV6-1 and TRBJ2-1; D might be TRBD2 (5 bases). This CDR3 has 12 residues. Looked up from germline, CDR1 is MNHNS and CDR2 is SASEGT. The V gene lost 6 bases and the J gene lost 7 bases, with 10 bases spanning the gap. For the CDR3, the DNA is TGTGCCAGCAGCGCGAGGGTGAATGAGCAGTTCTTC. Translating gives CASSARVNEQFF.

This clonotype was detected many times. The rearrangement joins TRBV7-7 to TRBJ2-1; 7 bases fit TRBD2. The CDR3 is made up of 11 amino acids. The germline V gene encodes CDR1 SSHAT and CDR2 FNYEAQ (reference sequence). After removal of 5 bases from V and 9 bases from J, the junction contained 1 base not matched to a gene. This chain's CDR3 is CASSGGGEQFF. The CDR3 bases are TGTGCCAGCAGCGGCGGGGGTGAGCAGTTCTTC.